This T cell receptor (beta chain) stems from a study of T cells in Graves' hyperthyroidism and ophthalmopathy. Study background: Any treatment followed the collection of peripheral blood at initial diagnosis. Study-level points and caveats: A median approximately 6.5 months before onset, the model predicted ophthalmopathy. A model using 13 V-J features told ophthalmopathy apart from stable hyperthyroidism.

Points on this clonotype: Its antigen is unknown.

The CDR3 extends over 12 amino acids. The V gene's germline CDR1 is LNHDA and CDR2 SQIVND (reference sequence). V lost 6 bases to trimming and J lost 8 bases; unmatched junction nucleotides: 5. It was RNA transcripts that yielded the amplified TCR beta CDR3 regions. RT-PCR in the first round (using the HTBI primer set) targeted the TCR CDR3. In TCRdb, the multiplex PCR reads were re-called with MiXCR into one record per CDR3 protein. The sample yields 350,000 to 400,000 distinct CDR3 sequences, approximately 17% seen once. The chain joins TRBV19 to TRBJ1-2; the match to TRBD1 covers 8 bases. This clonotype was obtained from a man between 18 and 35 years old with Graves' ophthalmopathy. Sequenced material: blood. In DNA form, the CDR3 reads TGTGCCAGTAGGGTGACAGGGGACGGCTACACCTTC. This codes for CASRVTGDGYTF.